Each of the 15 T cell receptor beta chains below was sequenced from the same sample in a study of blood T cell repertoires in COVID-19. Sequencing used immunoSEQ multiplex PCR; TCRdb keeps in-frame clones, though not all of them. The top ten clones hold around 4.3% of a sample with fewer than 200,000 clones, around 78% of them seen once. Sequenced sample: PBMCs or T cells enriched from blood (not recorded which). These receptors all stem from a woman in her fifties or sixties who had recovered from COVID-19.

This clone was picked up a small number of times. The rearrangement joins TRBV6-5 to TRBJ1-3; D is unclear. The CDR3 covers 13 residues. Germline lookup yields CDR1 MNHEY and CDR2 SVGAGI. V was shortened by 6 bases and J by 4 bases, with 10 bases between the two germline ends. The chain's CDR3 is CASRKLLGNTIYF. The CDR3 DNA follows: TGTGCCAGCAGAAAGCTCCTGGGAAACACCATATATTTT.

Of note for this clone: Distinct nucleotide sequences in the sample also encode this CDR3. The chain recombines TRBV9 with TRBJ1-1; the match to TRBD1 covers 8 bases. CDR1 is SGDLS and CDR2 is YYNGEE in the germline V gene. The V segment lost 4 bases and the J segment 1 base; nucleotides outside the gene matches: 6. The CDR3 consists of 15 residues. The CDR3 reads CASSPRTGTNTEAFF. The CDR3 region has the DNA TGTGCCAGCAGCCCCCGGACAGGGACGAACACTGAAGCTTTCTTT.

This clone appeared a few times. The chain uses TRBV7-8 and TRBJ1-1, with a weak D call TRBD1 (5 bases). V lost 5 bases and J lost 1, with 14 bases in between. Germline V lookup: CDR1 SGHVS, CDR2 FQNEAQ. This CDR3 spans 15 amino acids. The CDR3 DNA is TGTGCCAGCAGCAAACGACAGCGGGCGAACACTGAAGCTTTCTTT. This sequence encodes CASSKRQRANTEAFF.

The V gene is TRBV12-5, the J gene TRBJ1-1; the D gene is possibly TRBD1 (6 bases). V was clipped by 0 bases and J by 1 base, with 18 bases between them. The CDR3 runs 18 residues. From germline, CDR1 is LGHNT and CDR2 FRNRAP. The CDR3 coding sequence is TGTGCTAGTGGTTTGGTACTCGGAAACAGGGAGGGGAACACTGAAGCTTTCTTT. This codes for CASGLVLGNREGNTEAFF.

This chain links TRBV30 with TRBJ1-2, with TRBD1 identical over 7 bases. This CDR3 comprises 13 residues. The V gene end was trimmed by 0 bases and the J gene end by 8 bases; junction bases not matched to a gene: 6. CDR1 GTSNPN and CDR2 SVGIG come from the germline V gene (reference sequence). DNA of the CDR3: TGTGCCTGGAGTGTACAGGGGCGGGGAGGCTACACCTTC. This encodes CAWSVQGRGGYTF.

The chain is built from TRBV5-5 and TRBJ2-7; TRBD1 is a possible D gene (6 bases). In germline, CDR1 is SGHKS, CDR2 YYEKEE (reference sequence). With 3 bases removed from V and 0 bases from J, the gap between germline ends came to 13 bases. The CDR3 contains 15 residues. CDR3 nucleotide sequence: TGTGCCAGCAGCTCGGCAGGGGCGAGCTCCTACGAGCAGTACGTC. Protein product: CASSSAGASSYEQYV.

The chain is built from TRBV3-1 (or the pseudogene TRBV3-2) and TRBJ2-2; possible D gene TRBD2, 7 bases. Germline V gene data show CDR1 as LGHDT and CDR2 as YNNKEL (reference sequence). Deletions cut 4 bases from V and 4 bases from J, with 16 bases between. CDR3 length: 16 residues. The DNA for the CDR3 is TGTGCCAGCAGCCCCCCCCTGGCGGGGGCCACCGGGGAGCTGTTTTTT. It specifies CASSPPLAGATGELFF.

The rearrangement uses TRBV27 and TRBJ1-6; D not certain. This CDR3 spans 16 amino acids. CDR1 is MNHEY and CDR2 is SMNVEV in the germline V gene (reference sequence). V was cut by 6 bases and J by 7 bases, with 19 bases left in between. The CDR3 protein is CASRLDGSYRNSPLHF. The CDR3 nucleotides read TGTGCCAGCAGACTAGACGGATCTTATAGGAATTCACCCCTCCACTTT.

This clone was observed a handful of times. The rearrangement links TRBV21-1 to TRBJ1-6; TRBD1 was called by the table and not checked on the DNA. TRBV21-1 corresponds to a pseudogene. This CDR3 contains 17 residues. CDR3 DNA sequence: TGTGCCAGGCACCGGGACAGGGGGATTTTGCGTAATTCACCCCTCCACTTT. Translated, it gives CARHRDRGILRNSPLHF.

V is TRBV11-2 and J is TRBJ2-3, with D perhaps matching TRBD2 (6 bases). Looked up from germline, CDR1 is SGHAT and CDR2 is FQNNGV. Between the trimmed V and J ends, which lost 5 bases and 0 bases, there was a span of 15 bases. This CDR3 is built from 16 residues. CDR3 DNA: TGTGCCAGCAGCGGTAGGACTACCCTGAGCACAGATACGCAGTATTTT. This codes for CASSGRTTLSTDTQYF.

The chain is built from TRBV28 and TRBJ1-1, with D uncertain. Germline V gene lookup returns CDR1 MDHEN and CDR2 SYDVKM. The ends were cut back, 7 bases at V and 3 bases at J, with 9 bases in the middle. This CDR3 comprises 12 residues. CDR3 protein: CASKDGDTEAFF. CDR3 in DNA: TGTGCCAGCAAAGACGGGGACACTGAAGCTTTCTTT.

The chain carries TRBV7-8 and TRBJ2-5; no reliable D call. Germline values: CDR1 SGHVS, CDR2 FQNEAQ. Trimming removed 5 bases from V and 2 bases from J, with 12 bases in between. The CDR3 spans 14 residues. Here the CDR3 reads CASSRDVRQETQYF. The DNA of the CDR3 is TGTGCCAGCAGCCGAGACGTCAGGCAAGAGACCCAGTACTTC.

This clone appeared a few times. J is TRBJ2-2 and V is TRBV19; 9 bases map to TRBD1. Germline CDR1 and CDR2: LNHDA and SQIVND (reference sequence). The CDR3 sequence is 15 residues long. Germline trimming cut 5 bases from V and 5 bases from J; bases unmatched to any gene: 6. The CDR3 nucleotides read TGTGCCAGTAGTGGACAGGGGATTCTGACCGGGGAGCTGTTTTTT. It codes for CASSGQGILTGELFF.

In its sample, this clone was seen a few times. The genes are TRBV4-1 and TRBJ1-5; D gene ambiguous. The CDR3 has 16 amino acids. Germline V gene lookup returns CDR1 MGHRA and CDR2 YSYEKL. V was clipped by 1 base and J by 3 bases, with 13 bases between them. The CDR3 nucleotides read TGCGCCAGCAGCCAAGGGGGAGCCAGTTACAATCAGCCCCAGCATTTT. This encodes CASSQGGASYNQPQHF.

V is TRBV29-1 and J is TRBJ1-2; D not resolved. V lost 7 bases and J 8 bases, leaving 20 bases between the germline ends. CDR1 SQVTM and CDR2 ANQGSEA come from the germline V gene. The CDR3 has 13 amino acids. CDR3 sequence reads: CSARDTAEAGYTF. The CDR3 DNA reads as TGCAGCGCTCGCGATACCGCGGAGGCCGGCTACACCTTC.